These T cell receptor beta chains were read from a single sample in a study of preoperative IRX-2 immunotherapy in early breast cancer. TCRdb's table, derived via immunoSEQ multiplex PCR, lists solely in-frame clones and lacks some. This table has tens of thousands of clones, approximately 83% appearing once. The specimen was obtained from a patient treated with IRX-2 immunotherapy. The origin of the receptors is a human donor with breast cancer. Each CDR3 is given with its conserved first and last residue. The D gene is left open where the match is weak. Clone size is stated in some rows and not others, as once, few, many or a class when expanded.

size,V,D,J,CDR3,DNA
NA,TRBV6-8,NA,TRBJ2-7,CASGSRSSYEQYF,TGTGCCAGCGGCTCCCGGAGCTCCTACGAGCAGTACTTC
few,TRBV6-8,NA,TRBJ1-5,CASSYNRVDQPQHF,TGTGCCAGCAGTTACAACAGGGTAGACCAGCCCCAGCATTTT
few,TRBV6-8,NA,TRBJ2-7,CASRVQASYEQYF,TGTGCCAGCAGGGTTCAGGCATCCTACGAGCAGTACTTC
NA,TRBV7-1,TRBD1,TRBJ2-3,CASSSADRGLDTQYF,TGTGCCAGCAGCTCAGCGGACAGGGGGCTTGATACGCAGTATTTT
once,TRBV6-8,NA,TRBJ2-4,CASSPSGSLGVGKNIQYF,TGTGCCAGCAGTCCCAGCGGCTCCCTTGGGGTGGGGAAAAACATTCAGTACTTC
once,TRBV15,TRBD1,TRBJ1-2,CATSSRDRGLGYTF,TGTGCCACCAGCAGCCGGGACAGGGGCCTTGGCTACACCTTC
NA,TRBV19,NA,TRBJ2-7,CASSISAESYEQYF,TGTGCCAGTAGTATCTCGGCAGAATCCTACGAGCAGTACTTC
NA,TRBV11-3,NA,TRBJ1-5,CASSARTSNQPQHF,TGTGCCAGCAGCGCCCGGACAAGCAATCAGCCCCAGCATTTT
NA,TRBV7-1,NA,TRBJ2-7,CASSLVGPGLYEQYF,TGTGCCAGCAGCTTAGTCGGCCCCGGGTTGTACGAGCAGTACTTC
few,TRBV6-8,NA,TRBJ1-5,CASRRAFSNQPQHF,TGTGCCAGCAGAAGGGCTTTTAGCAATCAGCCCCAGCATTTT
NA,TRBV11-3,NA,TRBJ2-2,CASSPPGWDTGELFF,TGTGCCAGCAGCCCCCCGGGGTGGGACACCGGGGAGCTGTTTTTT
NA,TRBV5-1,TRBD1,TRBJ1-2,CASRGDRGLERYTF,TGCGCCAGCAGAGGGGACAGGGGGCTCGAGCGCTACACCTTC
NA,TRBV6-8,NA,TRBJ1-1,CASSYSGSMNTEAFF,TGTGCCAGCAGTTACTCCGGATCCATGAACACTGAAGCTTTCTTT
few,TRBV19,NA,TRBJ1-5,CASSTGSDNQPQHF,TGTGCCAGTAGTACCGGGTCAGACAATCAGCCCCAGCATTTT
NA,TRBV6-8,TRBD2,TRBJ2-1,CVSSKLAGGYNEQFF,TGTGTCAGCAGCAAACTAGCGGGGGGGTACAATGAGCAGTTCTTC
NA,TRBV6-8,NA,TRBJ2-1,CASRQANNEQFF,TGTGCCAGCAGACAGGCTAACAATGAGCAGTTCTTC
few,TRBV5-1,NA,TRBJ2-2,CASSNGQGQSGELFF,TGCGCCAGCAGTAACGGCCAGGGCCAGTCCGGGGAGCTGTTTTTT
NA,TRBV28,NA,TRBJ1-2,CASSYTGFLHGYTF,TGTGCCAGCAGCTATACTGGTTTTCTCCATGGCTACACCTTC
NA,TRBV28,TRBD1,TRBJ1-2,CASSPQGFYGYTF,TGTGCCAGCAGTCCACAGGGGTTCTATGGCTACACCTTC
few,TRBV11-3,TRBD1,TRBJ1-5,CASSSTGPGNQPQHF,TGTGCCAGCAGCTCGACAGGGCCTGGCAATCAGCCCCAGCATTTT
NA,TRBV5-1,NA,TRBJ2-7,CASSLGPGASYEQYF,TGCGCCAGCAGCCTTGGCCCAGGGGCTTCCTACGAGCAGTACTTC
NA,TRBV6-8,NA,TRBJ1-1,CAINGQLNTEAFF,TGTGCCATCAACGGACAGCTGAACACTGAAGCTTTCTTT
NA,TRBV6-8,NA,TRBJ1-2,CAIGWAGQTYGYTF,TGTGCCATCGGCTGGGCAGGGCAGACCTATGGCTACACCTTC
NA,TRBV7-1,NA,TRBJ2-5,CASSSLTPGGGTQYF,TGTGCCAGCAGCTCCCTAACCCCGGGTGGTGGGACCCAGTACTTC
few,TRBV11-3,NA,TRBJ1-5,CASSSGGVHQPQHF,TGTGCCAGCAGCTCCGGCGGGGTTCATCAGCCCCAGCATTTT
NA,TRBV15,TRBD2,TRBJ2-4,CATSRVLAGVVKNIQYF,TGTGCCACCAGCAGGGTTCTAGCGGGAGTTGTCAAAAACATTCAGTACTTC
few,TRBV6-8,NA,TRBJ2-7,CAISDSIAYEQYF,TGTGCCATCAGCGACAGTATTGCCTACGAGCAGTACTTC
NA,TRBV5-1,TRBD1,TRBJ1-1,CASSRDRQNTEAFF,TGCGCCAGCAGCCGGGACAGACAGAACACTGAAGCTTTCTTT
NA,TRBV30,NA,TRBJ2-2,CAWISIGGSVGELFF,TGTGCCTGGATCTCGATAGGGGGATCGGTCGGGGAGCTGTTTTTT
NA,TRBV19,NA,TRBJ1-1,CASIGRQVGNTEAFF,TGTGCCAGTATAGGGCGACAGGTCGGGAACACTGAAGCTTTCTTT
NA,TRBV7-4,NA,TRBJ2-7,CASSIGTGQIPFWEQYF,TGTGCCAGCAGCATTGGGACCGGACAGATCCCCTTCTGGGAGCAGTACTTC
NA,TRBV18,NA,TRBJ2-1,CASSPRGETYNEQFF,TGTGCCAGCTCACCAAGAGGGGAGACCTACAATGAGCAGTTCTTC
NA,TRBV6-8,NA,TRBJ2-3,CASSYSYEDTQYF,TGTGCCAGCAGTTACTCGTACGAAGATACGCAGTATTTT
few,TRBV11-3,NA,TRBJ2-3,CASSFRGAPTDTQYF,TGTGCCAGCAGCTTTCGGGGGGCTCCCACAGATACGCAGTATTTT
NA,TRBV19,NA,TRBJ1-6,CASSAWDYNSPLHF,TGTGCCAGTAGTGCCTGGGACTATAATTCACCCCTCCACTTT
NA,TRBV29-1,TRBD1,TRBJ2-7,CSTRQGSYEQYF,TGCAGCACCAGACAGGGGTCCTACGAGCAGTACTTC
NA,TRBV5-1,TRBD2,TRBJ2-2,CASSLLAGGVAGELFF,TGCGCCAGCAGTTTGTTAGCGGGAGGGGTTGCCGGGGAGCTGTTTTTT
NA,TRBV6-8,NA,TRBJ1-1,CASRRSGQSGTEAFF,TGTGCCAGCAGAAGATCCGGACAGAGTGGCACTGAAGCTTTCTTT
NA,TRBV6-8,NA,TRBJ1-5,CASSTRSRGGDQPQHF,TGTGCCAGCAGTACTCGGTCCCGGGGGGGGGATCAGCCCCAGCATTTT
NA,TRBV6-8,NA,TRBJ1-2,CASSAGSRSNYGYTF,TGTGCCAGCAGCGCTGGGTCCAGGTCTAACTATGGCTACACCTTC
NA,TRBV11-3,TRBD1,TRBJ1-3,CASSLWRGQGSSGNTIYF,TGTGCCAGCAGCTTATGGAGGGGACAGGGGAGCTCTGGAAACACCATATATTTT
NA,TRBV29-1,NA,TRBJ2-7,CSVEGFNTYEQYF,TGCAGCGTTGAAGGTTTCAACACCTACGAGCAGTACTTC
few,TRBV29-1,TRBD1,TRBJ2-7,CSVVYRGAYEQYF,TGCAGCGTCGTCTACAGGGGGGCCTACGAGCAGTACTTC
once,TRBV7-1,NA,TRBJ2-1,CASSYEWAYEQFF,TGTGCCAGCAGCTACGAATGGGCTTATGAGCAGTTCTTC
NA,TRBV29-1,TRBD1,TRBJ1-4,CSVALEGANEKLFF,TGCAGCGTTGCCCTTGAGGGGGCGAATGAAAAACTGTTTTTT
NA,TRBV11-3,NA,TRBJ1-3,CASSPLQDRNTGNTIYF,TGTGCCAGCAGCCCGCTCCAGGACAGAAATACTGGAAACACCATATATTTT
NA,TRBV6-4,TRBD1,TRBJ1-6,CASSYSTGLNSPLHF,TGTGCCAGCAGTTACTCGACAGGGTTGAATTCACCCCTCCACTTT
NA,TRBV11-3,NA,TRBJ2-1,CASSLDRAPYNEQFF,TGTGCCAGCAGCTTAGACCGGGCCCCCTACAATGAGCAGTTCTTC